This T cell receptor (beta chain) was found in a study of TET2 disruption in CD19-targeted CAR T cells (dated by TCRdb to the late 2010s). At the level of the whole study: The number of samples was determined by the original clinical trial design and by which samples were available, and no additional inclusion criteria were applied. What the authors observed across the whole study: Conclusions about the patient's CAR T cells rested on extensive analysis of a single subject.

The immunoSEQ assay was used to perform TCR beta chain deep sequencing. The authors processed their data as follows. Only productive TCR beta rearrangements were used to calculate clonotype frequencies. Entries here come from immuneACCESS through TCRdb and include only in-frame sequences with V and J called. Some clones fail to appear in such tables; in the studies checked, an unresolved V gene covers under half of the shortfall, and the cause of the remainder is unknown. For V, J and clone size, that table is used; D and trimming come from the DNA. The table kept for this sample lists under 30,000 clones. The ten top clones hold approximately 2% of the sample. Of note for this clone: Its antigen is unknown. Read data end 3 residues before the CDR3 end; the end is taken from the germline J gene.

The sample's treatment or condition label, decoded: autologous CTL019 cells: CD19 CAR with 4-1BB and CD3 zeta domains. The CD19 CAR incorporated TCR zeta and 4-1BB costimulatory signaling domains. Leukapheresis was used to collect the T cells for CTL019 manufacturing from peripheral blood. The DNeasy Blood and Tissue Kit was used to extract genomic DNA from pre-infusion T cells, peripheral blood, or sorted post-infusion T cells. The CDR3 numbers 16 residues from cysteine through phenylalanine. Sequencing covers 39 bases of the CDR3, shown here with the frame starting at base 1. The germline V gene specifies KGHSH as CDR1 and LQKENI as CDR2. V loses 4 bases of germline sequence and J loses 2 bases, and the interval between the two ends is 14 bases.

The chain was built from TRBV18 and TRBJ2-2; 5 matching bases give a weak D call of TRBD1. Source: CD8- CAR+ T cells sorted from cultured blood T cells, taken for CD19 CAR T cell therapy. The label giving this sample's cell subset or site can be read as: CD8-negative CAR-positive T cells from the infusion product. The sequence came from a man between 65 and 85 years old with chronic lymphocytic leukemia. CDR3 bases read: TGTGCCAGCTCACTATCTATACAGGTTAACACCGGGGAG. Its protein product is CASSLSIQVNTGE. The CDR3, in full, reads CASSLSIQVNTGELFF.